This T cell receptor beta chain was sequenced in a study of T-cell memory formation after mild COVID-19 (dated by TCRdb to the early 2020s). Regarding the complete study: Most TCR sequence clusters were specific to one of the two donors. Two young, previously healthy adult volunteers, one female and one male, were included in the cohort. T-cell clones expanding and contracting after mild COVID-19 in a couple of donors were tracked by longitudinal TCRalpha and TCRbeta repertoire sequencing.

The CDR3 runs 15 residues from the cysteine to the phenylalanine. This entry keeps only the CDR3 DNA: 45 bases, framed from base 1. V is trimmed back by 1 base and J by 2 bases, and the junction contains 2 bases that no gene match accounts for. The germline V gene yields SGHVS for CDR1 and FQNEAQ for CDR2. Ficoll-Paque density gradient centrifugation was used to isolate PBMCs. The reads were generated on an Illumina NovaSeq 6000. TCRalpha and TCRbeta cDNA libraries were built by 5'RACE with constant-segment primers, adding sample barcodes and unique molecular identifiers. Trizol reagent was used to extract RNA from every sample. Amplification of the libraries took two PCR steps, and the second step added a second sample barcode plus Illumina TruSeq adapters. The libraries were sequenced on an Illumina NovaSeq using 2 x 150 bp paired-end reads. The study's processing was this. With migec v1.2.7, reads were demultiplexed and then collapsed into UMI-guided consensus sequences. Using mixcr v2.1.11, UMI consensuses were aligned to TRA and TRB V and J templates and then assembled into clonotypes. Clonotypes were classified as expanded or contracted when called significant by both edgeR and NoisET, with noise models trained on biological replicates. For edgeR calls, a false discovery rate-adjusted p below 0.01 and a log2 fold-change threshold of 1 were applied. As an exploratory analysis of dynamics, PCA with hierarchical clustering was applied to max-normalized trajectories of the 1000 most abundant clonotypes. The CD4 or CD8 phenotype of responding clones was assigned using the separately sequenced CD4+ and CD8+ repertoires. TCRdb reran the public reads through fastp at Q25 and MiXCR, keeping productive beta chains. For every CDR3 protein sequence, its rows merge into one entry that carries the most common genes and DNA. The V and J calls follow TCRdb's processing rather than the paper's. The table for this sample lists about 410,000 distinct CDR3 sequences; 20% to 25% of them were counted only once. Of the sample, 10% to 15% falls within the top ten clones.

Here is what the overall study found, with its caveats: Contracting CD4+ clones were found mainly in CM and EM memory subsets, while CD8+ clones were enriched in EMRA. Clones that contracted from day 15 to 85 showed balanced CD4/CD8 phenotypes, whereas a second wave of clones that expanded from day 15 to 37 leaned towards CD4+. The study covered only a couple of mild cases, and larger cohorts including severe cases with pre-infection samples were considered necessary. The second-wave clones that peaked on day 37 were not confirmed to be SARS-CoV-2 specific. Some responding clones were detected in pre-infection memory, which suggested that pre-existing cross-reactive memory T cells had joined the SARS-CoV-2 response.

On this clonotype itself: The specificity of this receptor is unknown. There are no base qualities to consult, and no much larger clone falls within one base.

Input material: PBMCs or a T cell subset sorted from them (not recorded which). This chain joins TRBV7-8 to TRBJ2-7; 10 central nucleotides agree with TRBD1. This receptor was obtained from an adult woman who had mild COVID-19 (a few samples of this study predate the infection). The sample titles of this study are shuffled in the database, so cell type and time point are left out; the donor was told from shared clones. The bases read TGTGCCAGCAGCTTAGGGGACAGGGGACCCTACGAGCAGTACTTC. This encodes CASSLGDRGPYEQYF.